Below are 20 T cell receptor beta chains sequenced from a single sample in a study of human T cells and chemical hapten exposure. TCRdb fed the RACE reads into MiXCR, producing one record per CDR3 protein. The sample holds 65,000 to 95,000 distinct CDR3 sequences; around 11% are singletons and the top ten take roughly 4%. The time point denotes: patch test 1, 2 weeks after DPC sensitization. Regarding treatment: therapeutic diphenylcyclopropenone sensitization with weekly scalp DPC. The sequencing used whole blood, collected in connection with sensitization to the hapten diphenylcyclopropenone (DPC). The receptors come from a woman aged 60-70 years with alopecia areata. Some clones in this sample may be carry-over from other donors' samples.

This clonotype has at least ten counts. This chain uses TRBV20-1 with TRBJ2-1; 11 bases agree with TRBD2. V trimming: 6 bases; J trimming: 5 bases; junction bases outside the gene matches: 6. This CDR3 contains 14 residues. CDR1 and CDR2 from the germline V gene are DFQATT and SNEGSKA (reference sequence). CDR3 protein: CSAELAGENNEQFF. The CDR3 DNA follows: TGCAGTGCCGAACTAGCGGGGGAGAACAATGAGCAGTTCTTC.

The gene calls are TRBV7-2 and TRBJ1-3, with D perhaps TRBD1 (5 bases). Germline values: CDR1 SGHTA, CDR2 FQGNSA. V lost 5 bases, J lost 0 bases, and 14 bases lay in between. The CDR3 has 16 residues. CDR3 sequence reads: CASSQRRGTSGNTIYF. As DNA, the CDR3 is TGTGCCAGCAGCCAGCGGAGGGGTACCTCTGGAAACACCATATATTTT.

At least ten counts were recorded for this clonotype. The CDR3 here is CSARDRGGRGIYGYTF. CDR3 in DNA: TGCAGTGCTAGAGATAGAGGGGGCAGAGGAATCTATGGCTACACCTTC. This chain links TRBV20-1 with TRBJ1-2; 7 positions match TRBD1. The V segment lost 0 bases and the J segment 4 bases; nucleotides outside the gene matches: 11. Looked up from germline, CDR1 is DFQATT and CDR2 is SNEGSKA (reference sequence). The CDR3 length is 16 residues.

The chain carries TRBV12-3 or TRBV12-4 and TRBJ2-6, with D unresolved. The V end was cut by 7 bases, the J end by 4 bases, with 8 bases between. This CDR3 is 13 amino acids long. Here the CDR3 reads CASKNSGANVLTF. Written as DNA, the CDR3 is TGTGCCAGCAAAAATTCCGGGGCCAACGTCCTGACTTTC.

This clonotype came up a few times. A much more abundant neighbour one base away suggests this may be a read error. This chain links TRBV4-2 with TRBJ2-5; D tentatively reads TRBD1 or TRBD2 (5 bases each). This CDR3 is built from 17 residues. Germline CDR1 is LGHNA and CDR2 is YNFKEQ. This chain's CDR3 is CAGSQDLGVWQLKTQYF. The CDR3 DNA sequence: TGTGCCGGCAGCCAAGATTTGGGGGTCTGGCAATTAAAGACCCAGTACTTC.

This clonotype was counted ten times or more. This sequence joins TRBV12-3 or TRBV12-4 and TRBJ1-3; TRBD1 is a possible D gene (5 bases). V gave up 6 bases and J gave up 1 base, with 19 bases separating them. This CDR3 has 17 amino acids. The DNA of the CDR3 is TGTGCCAGCAGAACTACGGGACTGATGTATTCTGGAAACACCATATATTTT. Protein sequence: CASRTTGLMYSGNTIYF.

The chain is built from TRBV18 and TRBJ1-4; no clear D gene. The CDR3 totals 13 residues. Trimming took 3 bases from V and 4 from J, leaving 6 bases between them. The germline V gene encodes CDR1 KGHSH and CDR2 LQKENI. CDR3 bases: TGTGCCAGCTCACCGGCAGGTAATGAAAAACTGTTTTTT. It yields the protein CASSPAGNEKLFF.

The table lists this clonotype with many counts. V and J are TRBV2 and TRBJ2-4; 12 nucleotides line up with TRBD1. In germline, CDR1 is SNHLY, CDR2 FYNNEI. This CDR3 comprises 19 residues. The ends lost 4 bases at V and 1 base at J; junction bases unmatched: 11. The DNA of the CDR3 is TGTGCCAGCAGTGGTCCGGGACAGGGGGCTGGAAGGGCCAAAAACATTCAGTACTTC. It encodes CASSGPGQGAGRAKNIQYF.

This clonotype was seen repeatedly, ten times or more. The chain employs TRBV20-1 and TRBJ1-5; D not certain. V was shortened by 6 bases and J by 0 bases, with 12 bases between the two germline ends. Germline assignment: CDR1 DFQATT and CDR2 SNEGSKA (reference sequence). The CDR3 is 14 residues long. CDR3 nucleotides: TGCAGTGCCCAGGCACGATATAGCAATCAGCCCCAGCATTTT. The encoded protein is CSAQARYSNQPQHF.

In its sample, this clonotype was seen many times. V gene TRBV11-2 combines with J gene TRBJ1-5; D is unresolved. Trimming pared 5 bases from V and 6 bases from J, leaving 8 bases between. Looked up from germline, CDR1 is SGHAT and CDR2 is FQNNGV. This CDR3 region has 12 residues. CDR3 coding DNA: TGTGCCAGCAGCGGAGGAGGTCAGCCCCAGCATTTT. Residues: CASSGGGQPQHF.

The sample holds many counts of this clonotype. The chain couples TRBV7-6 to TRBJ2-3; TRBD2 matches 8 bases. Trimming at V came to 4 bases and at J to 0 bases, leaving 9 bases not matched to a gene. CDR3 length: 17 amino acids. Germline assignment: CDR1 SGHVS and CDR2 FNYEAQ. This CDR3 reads CASSSRAVAGSTDTQYF. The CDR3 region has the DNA TGTGCCAGCAGCTCCAGAGCGGTAGCGGGGAGCACAGATACGCAGTATTTT.

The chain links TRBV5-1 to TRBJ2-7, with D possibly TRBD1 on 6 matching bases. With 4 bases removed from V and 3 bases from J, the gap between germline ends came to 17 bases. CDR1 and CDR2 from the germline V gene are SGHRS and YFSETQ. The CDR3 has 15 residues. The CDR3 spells CASSSNPGQDYEQYF. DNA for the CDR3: TGCGCCAGCAGCAGTAATCCGGGACAAGACTACGAGCAGTACTTC.

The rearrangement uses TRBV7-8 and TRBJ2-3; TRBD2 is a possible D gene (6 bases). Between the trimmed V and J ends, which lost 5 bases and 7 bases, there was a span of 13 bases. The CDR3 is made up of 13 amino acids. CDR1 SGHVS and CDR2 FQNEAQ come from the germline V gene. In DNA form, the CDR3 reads TGTGCCAGCAGCGCGGGGAGCATTAATACGCAGTATTTT. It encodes CASSAGSINTQYF.

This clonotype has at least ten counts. CDR3 in amino acids: CASNPSSTDTQYF. CDR3 bases: TGTGCCAGCAATCCATCTAGCACAGATACGCAGTATTTT. The chain carries TRBV27 and TRBJ2-3; D unresolved. Germline-derived CDR1 and CDR2 are MNHEY and SMNVEV (reference sequence). The CDR3 sequence is 13 residues long. The V gene lost 7 bases and the J gene lost 0 bases, with 8 bases spanning the gap.

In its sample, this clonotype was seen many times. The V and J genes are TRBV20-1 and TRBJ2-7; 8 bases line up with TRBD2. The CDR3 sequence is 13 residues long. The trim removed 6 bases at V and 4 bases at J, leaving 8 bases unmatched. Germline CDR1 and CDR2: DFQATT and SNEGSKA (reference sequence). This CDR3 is CSAAGLEAYEQYF. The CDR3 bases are TGCAGTGCAGCGGGACTAGAGGCTTACGAGCAGTACTTC.

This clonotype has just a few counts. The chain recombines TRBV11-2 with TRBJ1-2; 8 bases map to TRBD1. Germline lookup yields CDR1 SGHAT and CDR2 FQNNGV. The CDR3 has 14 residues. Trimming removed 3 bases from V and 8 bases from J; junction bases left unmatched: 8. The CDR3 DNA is TGTGCCAGCAGCTTGGACGGACAGGGTGGAGGCTACACCTTC. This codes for CASSLDGQGGGYTF.

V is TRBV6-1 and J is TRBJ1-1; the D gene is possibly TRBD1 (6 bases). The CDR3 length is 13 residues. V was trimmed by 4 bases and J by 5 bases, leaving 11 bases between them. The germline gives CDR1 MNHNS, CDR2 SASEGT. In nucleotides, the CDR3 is TGTGCCAGCAGTGTACAGGGTTGGACTGAAGCTTTCTTT. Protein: CASSVQGWTEAFF.

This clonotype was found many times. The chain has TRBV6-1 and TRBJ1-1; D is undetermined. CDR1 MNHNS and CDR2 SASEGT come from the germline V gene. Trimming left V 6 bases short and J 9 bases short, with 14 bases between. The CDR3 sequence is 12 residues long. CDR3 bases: TGTGCCAGCAGCTCAACCGGGCCCCAAGCTTTCTTT. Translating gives CASSSTGPQAFF.

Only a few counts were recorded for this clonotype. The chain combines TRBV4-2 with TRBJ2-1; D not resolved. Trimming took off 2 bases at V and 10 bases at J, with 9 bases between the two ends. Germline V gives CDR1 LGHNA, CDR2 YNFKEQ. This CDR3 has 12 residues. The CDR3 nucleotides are TGTGCCAGCAGCCAATCCTTGGCAGAGCAGTTCTTC. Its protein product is CASSQSLAEQFF.

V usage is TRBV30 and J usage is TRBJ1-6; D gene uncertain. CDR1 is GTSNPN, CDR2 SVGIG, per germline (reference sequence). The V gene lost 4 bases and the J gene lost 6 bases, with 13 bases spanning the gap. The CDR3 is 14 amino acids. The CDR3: CAWMGVIPNSPLHF. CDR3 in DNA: TGTGCCTGGATGGGCGTTATTCCTAATTCACCCCTCCACTTT.